These 23 T cell receptor beta chains were sequenced from one sample in a study of blood T cells in healthy people across ages (dated by TCRdb to between 2014 and 2016). Libraries were built with 5' RACE. The data were produced on an Illumina HiSeq 2500. The second PCR ran for roughly 7 to 12 cycles and used a J-beta primer mix along with a sample-barcoded 5' primer. TCRdb passed the public sequencing reads through fastp at Q25 and MiXCR, retaining productive beta sequences. Each record represents a unique CDR3 protein, reported with the most common genes and DNA among its rows. This sample holds about 780,000 distinct CDR3 sequences; roughly 24% were observed only once. Roughly 3.1% of the sample lies in the top ten. The same data also went into a second study, on T cells of mothers and their children.

Sequenced input: blood. These receptors came from a boy aged 5 to 17 in good health.

Only a few counts were recorded for this clonotype. The rearrangement joins TRBV27 to TRBJ1-1; TRBD1 is a possible D gene (6 bases). This CDR3 spans 15 amino acids. From germline, CDR1 is MNHEY and CDR2 SMNVEV (reference sequence). V gave up 6 bases and J gave up 0 bases, with 14 bases separating them. CDR3 sequence reads: CASSGRGHLNTEAFF. The CDR3 nucleotides are TGTGCCAGCAGCGGAAGGGGACACTTGAACACTGAAGCTTTCTTT.

V is TRBV20-1 and J is TRBJ2-7; 8 bases match TRBD2. This CDR3 comprises 15 residues. The J segment lost 7 bases and the V segment lost 0 bases, leaving 11 bases of the junction unmatched. Looked up from germline, CDR1 is DFQATT and CDR2 is SNEGSKA (reference sequence). CDR3 sequence: CSARDGAGGPDEQYF. In nucleotides, the CDR3 is TGCAGTGCTAGAGATGGTGCGGGGGGCCCGGATGAGCAGTACTTC.

The V call is TRBV2, the J call TRBJ2-5, with TRBD1 identical over 8 bases. The last part of the DNA fits TRBJ2-7 better; the J call may be wrong. The CDR3 contains 13 residues. Germline CDR1 is SNHLY and CDR2 is FYNNEI. The CDR3 loop reads CASSEETGVEQYF. The CDR3 DNA follows: TGTGCCAGCAGTGAAGAGACAGGGGTCGAGCAGTACTTC.

As to this clonotype: Sequence at one end of the junction differs from germline and may be a read error. The gene calls are TRBV2 and TRBJ2-7; D may be TRBD1 (6 bases). There are 15 residues in the CDR3. From germline, CDR1 is SNHLY and CDR2 FYNNEI. The CDR3 is CAGRAGTQIHYEQYF. The CDR3 nucleotides are TGTGCCGGCAGAGCCGGGACACAGATCCACTACGAGCAGTACTTC.

The rearrangement uses TRBV19 and TRBJ1-2; possible D gene TRBD1, 5 bases. Trimming pared 6 bases from V and 4 bases from J, leaving 15 bases between. The CDR3 totals 14 residues. Germline V gene sequence: CDR1 LNHDA, CDR2 SQIVND (reference sequence). In DNA form, the CDR3 reads TGTGCCAGTAGGACGCCTGGGGCAATCTATGGCTACACCTTC. Translation gives CASRTPGAIYGYTF.

The chain employs TRBV6-2 or TRBV6-3 and TRBJ1-4; possibly TRBD1 for D (5 bases). This CDR3 is built from 16 residues. CDR1 MNHEY and CDR2 SVGEGT come from the germline V gene. With 5 bases removed from V and 8 bases from J, the gap between germline ends came to 21 bases. CDR3 region: CASSPHRGTEDEKLFF. The CDR3 nucleotides read TGTGCCAGCAGTCCGCACCGTGGGACCGAGGACGAAAAACTGTTTTTT.

V is TRBV27 and J is TRBJ2-6, with 8 positions matching TRBD2. The CDR3 extends over 19 amino acids. Trimming at V came to 4 bases and at J to 0 bases, leaving 11 bases not matched to a gene. Germline lookup yields CDR1 MNHEY and CDR2 SMNVEV (reference sequence). DNA for the CDR3: TGTGCCAGCAGTTCTCCCTCAGGTAGCGGGGTCTCTGGGGCCAACGTCCTGACTTTC. Translated: CASSSPSGSGVSGANVLTF.

The gene calls are TRBV20-1 and TRBJ2-5; D is unresolved. Matching the DNA end better, TRBJ2-7 makes the J call doubtful. The germline CDR1 and CDR2 sequences are DFQATT and SNEGSKA (reference sequence). This CDR3 has 15 amino acids. Written as DNA, the CDR3 is TGCAGTGCTAGTTGGGCCCCGGGCAGCTACAACGAGCAGTACTTC. It codes for CSASWAPGSYNEQYF.

The chain couples TRBV18 to TRBJ1-5; 7 nucleotides agree with TRBD1. V lost 6 bases to trimming and J lost 7 bases; unmatched junction nucleotides: 9. The CDR3 has 14 amino acids. Germline V gene lookup returns CDR1 KGHSH and CDR2 LQKENI. The DNA of the CDR3 is TGTGCCAGCTCGTCGGGAGACAGGGACCAGCCCCAGCATTTT. Amino acids: CASSSGDRDQPQHF.

As to this clonotype: One end of the junction does not line up with germline, which may come from a read error. V and J are TRBV12-5 and TRBJ2-7; 7 bases are shared with TRBD1. Germline assignment: CDR1 LGHNT and CDR2 FRNRAP. The CDR3 is 15 residues long. CDR3 region: CASGFRDSSSYEQYF. The CDR3 bases are TGTGCTAGTGGTTTCCGGGACAGTAGCTCCTATGAGCAGTACTTC.

The chain has TRBV27 and TRBJ2-1; 9 bases map to TRBD1. Germline V gene lookup returns CDR1 MNHEY and CDR2 SMNVEV (reference sequence). V shed 5 bases, J shed 7 bases, and the junction held 6 bases outside the gene matches. CDR3 length: 14 residues. Here the CDR3 reads CASSPGTGRNEQFF. Written as DNA, the CDR3 is TGTGCCAGCAGTCCCGGGACAGGGCGGAATGAGCAGTTCTTC.

The chain recombines TRBV5-1 with TRBJ1-2; a possible D gene is TRBD1 (5 bases). The CDR3 covers 15 residues. Germline V gives CDR1 SGHRS, CDR2 YFSETQ. V lost 1 base and J lost 7, with 17 bases in between. This chain's CDR3 is CASSLNPQGPGGYTF. As DNA, the CDR3 is TGCGCCAGCAGCTTGAATCCGCAGGGTCCGGGTGGCTACACCTTC.

This rearrangement joins TRBV25-1 to TRBJ2-5; D could derive from TRBD1 or TRBD2 (5 bases each). Between the trimmed V and J ends, which lost 1 base and 5 bases, there was a span of 17 bases. Looked up from germline, CDR1 is MGHDK and CDR2 is SYGVNS. CDR3 length: 16 residues. CDR3 DNA sequence: TGTGCCAGCAGTGAATTAGGTCTTGGCGAGGGGGAGACCCAGTACTTC. It codes for CASSELGLGEGETQYF.

This clonotype was counted many times. V usage is TRBV5-1 and J usage is TRBJ2-2; D gene unclear. The germline V gene encodes CDR1 SGHRS and CDR2 YFSETQ. The CDR3 has 14 residues. V lost 1 base and J 1 base, leaving 5 bases between the germline ends. The CDR3: CASSLTENTGELFF. CDR3 in DNA: TGCGCCAGCAGCTTGACAGAGAACACCGGGGAGCTGTTTTTT.

The chain combines TRBV21-1 with TRBJ2-5; the table gives TRBD1 as D, unverified against the DNA. TRBV21-1 is assigned pseudogene status. This CDR3 comprises 15 residues. The CDR3 nucleotides are TGTGCCAGCAGATTTAGGACAGGGGGCTACAATGAGCAATTCTTC. Protein product: CASRFRTGGYNEQFF.

The gene calls are TRBV29-1 and TRBJ2-4, with unresolved D. Trimming took 6 bases from V and 0 from J, leaving 9 bases between them. The germline V gene encodes CDR1 SQVTM and CDR2 ANQGSEA. This CDR3 comprises 13 residues. The CDR3 region is CSVTALAKNIQYF. CDR3 coding DNA: TGCAGCGTAACGGCTCTAGCCAAAAACATTCAGTACTTC.

This clonotype occurred a few times. V usage is TRBV30 and J usage is TRBJ2-5; tentatively, D is TRBD2 (7 bases). This CDR3 has 13 residues. CDR1 and CDR2 (germline): GTSNPN, SVGIG (reference sequence). V was pared by 0 bases and J by 4 bases, with 9 bases between. CDR3: CAWSVGGAETQYF. The CDR3 nucleotides read TGTGCCTGGAGTGTTGGGGGGGCAGAGACCCAGTACTTC.

The rearrangement links TRBV6-2 or TRBV6-3 to TRBJ2-7, with D possibly being TRBD1 (6 bases). This CDR3 comprises 12 residues. V was trimmed by 7 bases and J by 4 bases, leaving 11 bases between them. Germline V gene sequence: CDR1 MNHEY, CDR2 SVGEGT. CDR3 sequence (DNA): TGTGCCAGCAATCAACAGGGATACGAGCAGTACTTC. It encodes CASNQQGYEQYF.

This clonotype was observed a few times. The chain combines TRBV9 with TRBJ2-1, with unresolved D. Looked up from germline, CDR1 is SGDLS and CDR2 is YYNGEE. The length of the CDR3 is 15 residues. The germline V and J ends were trimmed by 3 bases and 3 bases, with 13 bases remaining between them. The CDR3 DNA reads TGTGCCAGCAGCGCAGATGATATAAGCTACAATGAGCAGTTCTTC. Protein product: CASSADDISYNEQFF.

This clonotype was seen a few times. The chain combines TRBV5-1 with TRBJ2-1, with a possible D match to TRBD2 (6 bases). V was cut by 1 base and J by 0 bases, with 11 bases left in between. The germline V gene has CDR1 SGHRS and CDR2 YFSETQ. The CDR3 length is 16 residues. The chain's CDR3 is CASSLRYGGSYNEQFF. CDR3 bases: TGCGCCAGCAGCTTGAGGTACGGGGGCTCCTACAATGAGCAGTTCTTC.

The V call is TRBV27, the J call TRBJ2-4; 10 nucleotides agree with TRBD1. Germline assignment: CDR1 MNHEY and CDR2 SMNVEV (reference sequence). V lost 4 bases to trimming and J lost 5 bases; unmatched junction nucleotides: 5. The CDR3 totals 15 residues. For the CDR3, the DNA is TGTGCCAGCAGTTCCAGGACAGGGGGTGAAAACATTCAGTACTTC. Its protein product is CASSSRTGGENIQYF.

This clonotype was detected once. This chain links TRBV7-9 with TRBJ2-2; the D gene is possibly TRBD1 (7 bases). Per the germline V gene, CDR1 is SEHNR and CDR2 is FQNEAQ (reference sequence). V lost 5 bases to trimming and J lost 4 bases, with 17 bases between them. The CDR3 length is 16 residues. Here the CDR3 reads CASSPEEGAGTGELFF. CDR3 nucleotides: TGTGCCAGCAGCCCAGAGGAGGGGGCTGGCACCGGGGAGCTGTTTTTT.

The rearrangement uses TRBV7-6 and TRBJ2-1, with 13 bases that match TRBD2. The junction had 16 bases not matched to a gene; V was cut back by 1 base and J by 1 base. CDR3 length equals 22 residues. Germline V gives CDR1 SGHVS, CDR2 FNYEAQ. The CDR3 region is CASSLDERGLWTSGSSYNEQFF. In nucleotides, the CDR3 is TGTGCCAGCAGCTTAGATGAACGGGGGCTCTGGACTAGCGGGAGTTCCTACAATGAGCAGTTCTTC.